The next 25 T cell receptor beta chains were all read from a single sample in a study of T cell responses to AZD1222 COVID-19 vaccine. The repertoire was sequenced with immunoSEQ multiplex PCR; TCRdb's copy has only in-frame clones and lacks some. The sample has 95,000 to 150,000 clones, roughly 89% seen once. The sample consisted of peripheral blood, taken on day 0 of AZD1222 vaccination. These receptors were taken from an adult in good health.

The rearrangement links TRBV7-2 to TRBJ2-1; the match to TRBD1 covers 7 bases. V lost 5 bases, J lost 5 bases, and 6 bases stayed unmatched. The CDR3 extends over 14 amino acids. Per the germline V gene, CDR1 is SGHTA and CDR2 is FQGNSA. The DNA for the CDR3 is TGTGCCAGCAGCCCGACAGGGTTCCACAATGAGCAGTTCTTC. Translated: CASSPTGFHNEQFF.

The chain links TRBV7-9 to TRBJ2-3; TRBD2 agrees at 11 bases. Germline loops: CDR1 SEHNR, CDR2 FQNEAQ (reference sequence). V shed 5 bases and J 3 bases; nucleotides not matched to a gene: 7. The CDR3 runs to 16 residues. The CDR3 is CASSVVAGGPTDTQYF. CDR3 nucleotides: TGTGCCAGCAGCGTCGTAGCGGGAGGGCCGACAGATACGCAGTATTTT. Full variable domain (remainder filled in from reference TRBV7-9 and TRBJ2-3): DTGVSQNPRHKITKRGQNVTFRCDPISEHNRLYWYRQTLGQGPEFLTYFQNEAQLEKSRLLSDRFSAERPKGSFSTLEIQRTEQGDSAMYLCASSVVAGGPTDTQYFGPGTRLTVL.

This clone was picked up one time. The chain recombines TRBV2 with TRBJ1-2, with 7 positions matching TRBD1. Per the germline V gene, CDR1 is SNHLY and CDR2 is FYNNEI. The CDR3 totals 13 residues. V lost 5 bases, J lost 8 bases, and 8 bases stayed unmatched. The CDR3 DNA is TGTGCCAGCAGTAACGACAGGGTCATCGGCTACACCTTC. It is translated as CASSNDRVIGYTF.

The rearrangement uses TRBV9 and TRBJ2-2, with D maybe TRBD1 (5 bases). The CDR3 has 15 residues. CDR1 is SGDLS and CDR2 is YYNGEE in the germline V gene. Trimming shortened V by 0 bases and J by 3 bases, and 9 bases separated the two germline ends. CDR3: CASSVEQGYTGELFF. CDR3 DNA: TGTGCCAGCAGCGTAGAGCAGGGTTACACCGGGGAGCTGTTTTTT.

The genes are TRBV7-9 and TRBJ1-3, with D hard to call. V gave up 3 bases and J gave up 4 bases, with 10 bases separating them. Germline V lookup: CDR1 SEHNR, CDR2 FQNEAQ (reference sequence). This CDR3 contains 14 residues. CDR3 DNA sequence: TGTGCCAGCAGCTTCGGTAGCGCCGGAAACACCATATATTTT. Protein: CASSFGSAGNTIYF.

The chain has TRBV24-1 and TRBJ2-3; D may be TRBD2 (5 bases). The germline V and J ends were trimmed by 3 bases and 5 bases, with 14 bases remaining between them. The CDR3 loop spans 15 amino acids. In germline, CDR1 is KGHDR, CDR2 SFDVKD. CDR3 in amino acids: CATSDPSGAGDTQYF. The CDR3 DNA is TGTGCCACCAGTGATCCGTCTGGCGCGGGAGATACGCAGTATTTT.

The chain employs TRBV6-5 and TRBJ2-1; D remains ambiguous. The V end was cut by 6 bases, the J end by 1 base, with 10 bases between. This CDR3 comprises 14 residues. Germline CDR1 is MNHEY and CDR2 is SVGAGI. CDR3 nucleotide sequence: TGTGCCAGCAGACCTGACGGATCCTACAATGAGCAGTTCTTC. Amino acid sequence: CASRPDGSYNEQFF.

The chain has TRBV6-5 and TRBJ2-2; a possible D gene is TRBD2 (6 bases). The CDR3 loop spans 15 amino acids. V lost 8 bases and J 4 bases, leaving 17 bases between the germline ends. Germline CDR1 is MNHEY and CDR2 is SVGAGI. Here the CDR3 DNA reads TGTGCCAGCGATAGGGGAGGAGCTTCCACCGGGGAGCTGTTTTTT. This translates into CASDRGGASTGELFF.

V usage is TRBV6-5 and J usage is TRBJ2-5; 12 bases match TRBD2. In germline, CDR1 is MNHEY, CDR2 SVGAGI. The CDR3 runs 15 residues. With V trimmed by 4 bases and J by 6 bases, 6 bases remained unmatched. CDR3 loop: CASSSSGGATKTQYF. CDR3 sequence (DNA): TGTGCCAGCAGTTCTAGCGGGGGGGCCACTAAGACCCAGTACTTC.

The chain carries TRBV3-1 (or the pseudogene TRBV3-2) and TRBJ1-4; the match to TRBD1 covers 7 bases. The CDR3 length is 15 residues. V was pared by 1 base and J by 7 bases, with 6 bases of the junction left unmatched. The germline V gene encodes CDR1 LGHDT and CDR2 YNNKEL (reference sequence). The CDR3 here is CASSQAPDRAEKLFF. In DNA, the CDR3 is TGTGCCAGCAGCCAAGCCCCCGACAGGGCTGAAAAACTGTTTTTT.

The chain is built from TRBV3-1 (or the pseudogene TRBV3-2) and TRBJ2-2; D remains unclear. The germline gives CDR1 LGHDT, CDR2 YNNKEL (reference sequence). V lost 2 bases and J 1 base, leaving 8 bases between the germline ends. This CDR3 is 15 amino acids long. Here the CDR3 DNA reads TGTGCCAGCAGCCAACGGACGGTGAACACCGGGGAGCTGTTTTTT. Translating it yields CASSQRTVNTGELFF.

CDR3 region: CASSQSRDRPAPYEQYF. The DNA for the CDR3 is TGCGCCAGCAGTCAATCCCGGGACAGGCCTGCTCCCTACGAGCAGTACTTC. This chain connects TRBV23-1 to TRBJ2-7; 8 positions match TRBD1. TRBV23-1 is classed as an ORF, of uncertain function. Trimming removed 0 bases from V and 2 bases from J; junction bases left unmatched: 9. The CDR3 length is 17 residues.

This chain connects TRBV12-3 or TRBV12-4 to TRBJ2-5; 9 bases map to TRBD1. This CDR3 has 13 residues. J was trimmed by 5 bases and V by 6 bases; bases with no gene match: 4. CDR3 in DNA: TGTGCCAGCAGGGGACAGGGCATCGAGACCCAGTACTTC. It encodes CASRGQGIETQYF.

The chain carries TRBV9 and TRBJ2-3; weak D call: TRBD2 (7 bases). CDR1 and CDR2 (germline): SGDLS, YYNGEE. The V and J ends lost 4 bases and 0 bases respectively, with 21 bases between them. The CDR3 length is 18 residues. The CDR3 DNA follows: TGTGCCAGCAGCTCCCGGGGGGCGGGAACAGCTAGCACAGATACGCAGTATTTT. It yields the protein CASSSRGAGTASTDTQYF.

V usage is TRBV7-8 and J usage is TRBJ2-3, with TRBD2 matching 7 bases. V shed 6 bases, J shed 1 base, and the junction held 7 bases outside the gene matches. Germline V CDR1 and CDR2: SGHVS, FQNEAQ. This CDR3 spans 15 amino acids. CDR3 loop: CASSRGRSGTDTQYF. In DNA, the CDR3 is TGTGCCAGCAGTCGCGGGAGAAGCGGCACAGATACGCAGTATTTT.

The chain recombines TRBV18 with TRBJ2-2, with 9 bases that match TRBD1. V lost 6 bases to trimming and J lost 7 bases; unmatched junction nucleotides: 12. The CDR3 totals 16 residues. Germline CDR1 is KGHSH and CDR2 is LQKENI. The CDR3 sequence is CASSLSGTGSGGELFF. The CDR3 DNA is TGTGCCAGCTCGCTATCCGGGACAGGGTCCGGCGGGGAGCTGTTTTTT.

This clone has just a few counts. The V call is TRBV12-3 or TRBV12-4, the J call TRBJ1-5; D gene unclear. The CDR3 length is 13 residues. V lost 3 bases, J lost 3 bases, and 6 bases lay in between. The CDR3 sequence: CASSLGTNQPQHF. The CDR3 DNA reads TGTGCCAGCAGTTTGGGTACCAATCAGCCCCAGCATTTT.

The J gene is TRBJ1-6, the V gene TRBV30; 8 bases line up with TRBD1. The germline V gene has CDR1 GTSNPN and CDR2 SVGIG (reference sequence). The trim removed 1 base at V and 7 bases at J, leaving 9 bases unmatched. The CDR3 totals 16 residues. The CDR3 spells CAWSGNYGTGNSPLHF. CDR3 DNA sequence: TGTGCCTGGAGTGGTAACTACGGGACAGGAAATTCACCCCTCCACTTT.

This chain joins TRBV14 and TRBJ2-1; no definite D call. The CDR3 loop spans 11 amino acids. In germline, CDR1 is SGHDN, CDR2 FVKESK. V was trimmed by 5 bases and J by 5 bases, leaving 4 bases between them. The CDR3 reads CASSWNNEQFF. The CDR3 nucleotides read TGTGCCAGCAGCTGGAACAATGAGCAGTTCTTC.

The V call is TRBV19, the J call TRBJ1-6; D is possibly TRBD1 (5 bases). Trimming cost V 5 bases and J 2 bases, with 13 bases left between them. Germline V gene sequence: CDR1 LNHDA, CDR2 SQIVND (reference sequence). The length of the CDR3 is 16 residues. Written as DNA, the CDR3 is TGTGCCAGTAGTCAAGGGGACGTGGCCTATAATTCACCCCTCCACTTT. As protein: CASSQGDVAYNSPLHF.

The rearrangement links TRBV10-3 to TRBJ2-1; the match to TRBD2 covers 12 bases. This CDR3 comprises 15 residues. The V gene end was trimmed by 10 bases and the J gene end by 7 bases; junction bases not matched to a gene: 11. Germline V gives CDR1 ENHRY, CDR2 SYGVKD. CDR3 sequence reads: CATQLTSGSPNEQFF. The DNA of the CDR3 is TGTGCCACCCAGCTGACTAGCGGGAGTCCGAATGAGCAGTTCTTC.

This chain links TRBV10-1 with TRBJ2-1; unclear D gene. Trimming stripped 10 bases from V and 2 bases from J, with 9 bases between. The CDR3 consists of 12 residues. Germline V gene data show CDR1 as WNHNN and CDR2 as SYGVQD (reference sequence). CDR3 sequence (DNA): TGCGCCACCCTCCGGACCTACAATGAGCAGTTCTTC. Residues: CATLRTYNEQFF.

This chain connects TRBV12-3 or TRBV12-4 to TRBJ2-7; D call uncertain. The CDR3 length is 12 residues. V dropped 3 bases and J dropped 3 bases, with 6 bases sitting between them. The DNA for the CDR3 is TGTGCCAGCAGTTTGCAGAACTACGAGCAGTACTTC. It yields the protein CASSLQNYEQYF.

V gene TRBV11-2 combines with J gene TRBJ2-7, with D unresolved. The germline V and J ends were trimmed by 0 bases and 5 bases, with 5 bases remaining between them. This CDR3 is built from 12 residues. Per the germline V gene, CDR1 is SGHAT and CDR2 is FQNNGV. CDR3 coding DNA: TGTGCCAGCAGCTTAGAACGGAACGAGCAGTACTTC. Translated, it gives CASSLERNEQYF.

The genes are TRBV7-8 and TRBJ2-7; 9 bases are a match to TRBD2. Per the germline V gene, CDR1 is SGHVS and CDR2 is FQNEAQ. This CDR3 is 15 amino acids long. V trimming: 4 bases; J trimming: 2 bases; junction bases outside the gene matches: 6. CDR3 protein: CASSYEEREAYEQYF. The CDR3, as DNA: TGTGCCAGCAGCTATGAGGAGCGGGAGGCCTACGAGCAGTACTTC.